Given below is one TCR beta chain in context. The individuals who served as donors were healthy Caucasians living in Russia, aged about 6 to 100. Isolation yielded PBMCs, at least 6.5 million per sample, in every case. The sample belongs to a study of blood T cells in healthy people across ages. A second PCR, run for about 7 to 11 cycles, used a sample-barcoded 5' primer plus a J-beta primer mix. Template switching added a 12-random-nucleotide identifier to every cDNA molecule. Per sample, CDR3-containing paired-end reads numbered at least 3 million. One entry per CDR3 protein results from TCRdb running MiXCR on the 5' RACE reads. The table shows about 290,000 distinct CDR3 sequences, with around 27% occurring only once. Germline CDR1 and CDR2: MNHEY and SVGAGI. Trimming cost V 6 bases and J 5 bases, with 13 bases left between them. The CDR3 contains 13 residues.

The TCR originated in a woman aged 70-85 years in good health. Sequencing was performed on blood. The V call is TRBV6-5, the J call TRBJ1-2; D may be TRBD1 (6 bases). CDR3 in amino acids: CASSSLQGYGYTF. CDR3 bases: TGTGCCAGCAGCTCCCTACAGGGTTATGGCTACACCTTC.